Below, 7 T cell receptor beta chains from the same sample are listed, as sequenced in a study of T cells in Graves' hyperthyroidism and ophthalmopathy. TCR beta CDR3 regions were amplified from RNA. A set of HTBI primers served as the primers for a first-round RT-PCR of the TCR CDR3. MiXCR was run by TCRdb on the multiplex PCR reads, yielding one entry per CDR3 protein. The data contain about 59,000 distinct CDR3 sequences, about 57% of them seen just once; the ten biggest clones take up roughly 3.4%. The sample taken for sequencing was blood. These receptors were taken from a woman aged 55-69 years with Graves' ophthalmopathy.

The table lists this clonotype with many counts. This may come from a read error, since a much larger clone is one base off. CDR3 nucleotide sequence: TGTGCCAGCAGTTGGGGAGTTGGGGCGGACACCATATATTTT. This encodes CASSWGVGADTIYF. V and J are TRBV6-5 and TRBJ1-3; a possible D gene is TRBD1 (5 bases). Trimming removed 4 bases from V and 8 bases from J, with 15 bases in between. The CDR3 has 14 amino acids. From germline, CDR1 is MNHEY and CDR2 SVGAGI.

The chain links TRBV7-8 to TRBJ2-5; 12 nucleotides agree with TRBD1. Germline V lookup: CDR1 SGHVS, CDR2 FQNEAQ. There are 15 residues in the CDR3. Trimming cost V 5 bases and J 5 bases; bases outside gene matches: 6. CDR3 coding DNA: TGTGCCAGCAGCCCCGGGACAGGGGGCGGGGAGACCCAGTACTTC. Amino acids: CASSPGTGGGETQYF.

About this clonotype: A read error is likely, as this CDR3 ends without the conserved phenylalanine or tryptophan. The chain uses TRBV9 and TRBJ2-5, with D perhaps assigned TRBD1 or TRBD2 (7 bases each). Germline V CDR1 and CDR2: SGDLS, YYNGEE. V was trimmed by 6 bases and J by 9 bases, leaving 24 bases between them. The CDR3 has 15 residues. CDR3 in DNA: TGTGCCAGCACTCAGGGGGGAGGGCTTGAGGAGGCCCAGTACTGC. It yields the protein CASTQGGGLEEAQYC.

This clonotype was detected many times. The chain employs TRBV6-1 and TRBJ1-5, with 9 bases matching TRBD1. The trim removed 4 bases at V and 2 bases at J, leaving 12 bases unmatched. Germline values: CDR1 MNHNS, CDR2 SASEGT. The CDR3 consists of 18 residues. The CDR3 sequence is CASSASRTGVGGNQPQHF. The CDR3 DNA sequence: TGTGCCAGCAGTGCGAGCAGGACAGGGGTGGGTGGCAATCAGCCCCAGCATTTT.

This clonotype was seen only once. The chain is built from TRBV10-3 and TRBJ2-5, with D tentatively TRBD1 (6 bases). The CDR3 has 15 residues. V dropped 6 bases and J dropped 5 bases, with 19 bases sitting between them. Germline values: CDR1 ENHRY, CDR2 SYGVKD. CDR3 loop: CAIRGEQGSLETQYF. The CDR3 DNA reads TGTGCCATCAGAGGGGAACAGGGAAGTCTGGAGACCCAGTACTTC.

The V call is TRBV2, the J call TRBJ1-1; 8 nucleotides line up with TRBD1. The germline gives CDR1 SNHLY, CDR2 FYNNEI. The junction had 5 bases not matched to a gene; V was cut back by 5 bases and J by 9 bases. CDR3 size: 12 residues. CDR3 sequence: CASSRTGLKAFF. CDR3 nucleotide sequence: TGTGCCAGCAGTAGGACAGGGTTGAAAGCTTTCTTT.

This clonotype was detected ten times or more. The CDR3, as DNA: TGTGCCAGCAGCTTAGCATATCGGGGGAGTCAAGAGACCCAGTACTTC. As protein: CASSLAYRGSQETQYF. The chain couples TRBV7-6 to TRBJ2-5; a weak D match, TRBD2 (6 bases). The CDR3 contains 16 residues. The V end was cut by 0 bases, the J end by 2 bases, with 13 bases between. CDR1 and CDR2 from the germline V gene are SGHVS and FNYEAQ.